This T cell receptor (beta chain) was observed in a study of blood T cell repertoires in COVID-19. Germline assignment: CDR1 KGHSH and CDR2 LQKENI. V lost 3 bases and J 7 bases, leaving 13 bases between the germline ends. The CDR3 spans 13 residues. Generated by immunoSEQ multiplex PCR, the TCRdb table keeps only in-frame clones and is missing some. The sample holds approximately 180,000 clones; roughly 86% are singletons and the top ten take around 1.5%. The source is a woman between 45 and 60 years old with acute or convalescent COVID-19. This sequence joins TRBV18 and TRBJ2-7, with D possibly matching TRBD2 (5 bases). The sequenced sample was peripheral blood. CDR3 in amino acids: CASSPDEGFEQYF. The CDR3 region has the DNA TGTGCCAGCTCACCCGATGAGGGTTTTGAGCAGTACTTC.